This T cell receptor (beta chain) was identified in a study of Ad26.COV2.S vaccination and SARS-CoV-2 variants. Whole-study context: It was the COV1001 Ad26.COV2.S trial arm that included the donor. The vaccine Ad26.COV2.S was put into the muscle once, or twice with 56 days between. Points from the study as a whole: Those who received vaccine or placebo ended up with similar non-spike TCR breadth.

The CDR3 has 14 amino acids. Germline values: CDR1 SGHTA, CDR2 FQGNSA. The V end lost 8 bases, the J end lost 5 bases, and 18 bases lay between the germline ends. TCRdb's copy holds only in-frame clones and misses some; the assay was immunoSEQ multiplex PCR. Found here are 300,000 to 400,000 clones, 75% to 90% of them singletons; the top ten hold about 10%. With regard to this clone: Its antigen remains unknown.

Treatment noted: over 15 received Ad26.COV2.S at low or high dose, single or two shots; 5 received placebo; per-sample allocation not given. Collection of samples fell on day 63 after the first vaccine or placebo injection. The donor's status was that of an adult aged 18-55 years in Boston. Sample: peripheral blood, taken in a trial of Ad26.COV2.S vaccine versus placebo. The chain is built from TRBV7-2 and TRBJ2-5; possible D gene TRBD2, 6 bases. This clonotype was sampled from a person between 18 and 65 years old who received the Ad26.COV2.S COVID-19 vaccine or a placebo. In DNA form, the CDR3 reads TGTGCCAGCTCTAGGGACTGGGGGTTCGAGACCCAGTACTTC. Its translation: CASSRDWGFETQYF. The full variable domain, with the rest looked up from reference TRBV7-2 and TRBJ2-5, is GAGVSQSPSNKVTEKGKDVELRCDPISGHTALYWYRQSLGQGLEFLIYFQGNSAPDKSGLPSDRFSAERTGGSVSTLTIQRTQQEDSAVYLCASSRDWGFETQYFGPGTRLLVL.